The rows below give T cell receptor beta chains drawn from one sample of a study of beta chain features in type 1 diabetes. Assay used: immunoSEQ multiplex PCR; TCRdb lists only in-frame clones, some missing. The table lists 250,000 to 350,000 clones, around an eighth of them singletons. Sample: naive CD4+ T cells from blood. Every receptor here comes from a man aged 30 to 45 with type 1 diabetes. Both conserved end residues are part of each CDR3. Clone size is stated in some rows and not others, as once, few, many or a class when expanded.

J,V,size,length,CDR3
TRBJ1-1,TRBV9,.,15,CASSDTTGGYTEAFF
TRBJ2-3,TRBV7-2,.,15,CASSSQVGKEDTQYF
TRBJ2-1,TRBV9,.,17,CASSPRTSGASYNEQFF
TRBJ2-5,TRBV7-9,.,14,CASSLVVLRETQYF
TRBJ2-7,TRBV5-1,.,15,CASSLQGYSGGEQYF
TRBJ1-1,TRBV2,few,13,CASSGQANTEAFF
TRBJ1-5,TRBV4-3,few,16,CASSQNREFSNQPQHF
TRBJ1-2,TRBV4-2,.,15,CASSQTTGVDYGYTF
TRBJ1-3,TRBV6-5,.,12,CASVSSGNTIYF
TRBJ2-7,TRBV28,.,14,CASSADGSSYEQYF
TRBJ2-2,TRBV28,few,14,CASSFYRGTGELFF
TRBJ2-2,TRBV25-1,few,14,CASSQTGYTGELFF
TRBJ2-1,TRBV21-1,.,17,CASSKVLGTSGYNEQFF
TRBJ2-3,TRBV10-3,few,16,CAISESGTGGPDTQYF
TRBJ1-1,TRBV18,.,13,CASFSPGNTEAFF
TRBJ2-1,TRBV6-6,.,12,CASRGSGGEQFF
TRBJ2-7,TRBV29-1,.,16,CSVSPSWTGGAYEQYF
TRBJ2-5,TRBV9,few,14,CASSVGGGKETQYF
TRBJ1-1,TRBV5-4,few,13,CASSIGGRQRTFF
TRBJ2-7,TRBV7-9,.,15,CASSLAGTGGGEQYF
TRBJ1-1,TRBV7-9,.,16,CASSLDRGEGNTEAFF
TRBJ2-3,TRBV28,few,14,CASRAGPFTDTQYF
TRBJ2-7,TRBV20-1,few,11,CSATSLYEQYF
TRBJ2-7,TRBV27,few,9,CASRSEQYF
TRBJ1-1,TRBV6-5,few,13,CASSDTRNTEAFF
TRBJ2-2,TRBV6-5,.,12,CASSYRGGELFF
TRBJ2-7,TRBV14,.,12,CASSQTQYEQYF
TRBJ2-1,TRBV11-3,few,15,CASSLRREGRDEQFF
TRBJ2-1,TRBV28,.,15,CASRSGTSGRDEQFF
TRBJ2-1,TRBV6-1,few,13,CASSRDREAEQFF
TRBJ2-7,TRBV7-2,few,13,CASKSRGIGEQYF
TRBJ2-3,TRBV6-6,.,15,CASSYYRDNEDTQYF
TRBJ2-2,TRBV19,few,16,CASSIPASGKTGELFF
TRBJ2-3,TRBV7-3,few,15,CASSLTGGAADTQYF
TRBJ2-7,TRBV6-6,.,15,CASSLPTGIPGEQYF
TRBJ2-2,TRBV7-8,.,16,CASSNPDRSGNGELFF
TRBJ2-7,TRBV4-2,.,12,CASSQEGHEQYF
TRBJ2-5,TRBV6-5,few,14,CASSYSPGMGTQYF
TRBJ2-2,TRBV7-2,.,12,CASSFSLGELFF
TRBJ2-3,TRBV28,.,14,CASSLPGAADTQYF
TRBJ2-1,TRBV18,.,20,CASSPLYTSTGTEGYNEQFF
TRBJ1-2,TRBV7-9,few,15,CASSPRRTASYGYTF
TRBJ2-3,TRBV6-5,.,12,CASSSQTDTQYF
TRBJ2-3,TRBV6-5,few,16,CASSYYTSGRGDTQYF
TRBJ2-7,TRBV28,few,15,CASQPGLKLSYEQYF
TRBJ2-3,TRBV15,few,17,CATSRRIAGGGTDTQYF
TRBJ2-7,TRBV28,few,15,CASSLSASGSNEQYF
TRBJ1-3,TRBV4-2,few,15,CASSQDGTRGNTIYF
TRBJ2-1,TRBV5-1,.,14,CASTFSTGSDEQFF
TRBJ2-1,TRBV9,few,13,CASSVSTSGEQFF
TRBJ1-2,TRBV28,.,14,CASSSLDRSYGYTF
TRBJ1-3,TRBV9,.,16,CASSVGGPTAGNTIYF
TRBJ1-1,TRBV5-1,.,13,CASSDQGNTEAFF
TRBJ2-7,TRBV27,.,14,CASSFLGQSYEQYF